The 18 T cell receptor beta chains given below trace back to one sample, sequenced in a study of CD4+ T cells in melanoma. Some clones are missing from TCRdb's copy, which holds only in-frame ones; the method was immunoSEQ multiplex PCR. The sample consists of some 13,000 clones, approximately 62% of them appearing once. Sequenced input: cells from a culture (not recorded whether cultured in vitro). The receptors originated from a human donor with melanoma.

The chain uses TRBV9 and TRBJ2-5; 8 bases agree with TRBD2. J lost 2 bases, V lost 0 bases, and 3 bases had no gene match. Germline V gene sequence: CDR1 SGDLS, CDR2 YYNGEE. The CDR3 is 15 amino acids. CDR3 sequence reads: CASSVGRGGQETQYF. As DNA, the CDR3 is TGTGCCAGCAGCGTAGGACGGGGGGGACAAGAGACCCAGTACTTC.

CDR3 coding DNA: TGTGCCAGCAGTGCCGACAGGTTTAGCTCCTACGAGCAGTACTTC. As protein: CASSADRFSSYEQYF. The chain links TRBV6-1 to TRBJ2-7; maybe TRBD1 (6 bases). This CDR3 spans 15 amino acids. The germline gives CDR1 MNHNS, CDR2 SASEGT. Deletions cut 4 bases from V and 0 bases from J, with 13 bases between.

The V gene is TRBV11-2, the J gene TRBJ1-1; no clear D. This CDR3 has 18 amino acids. The germline V gene has CDR1 SGHAT and CDR2 FQNNGV. V was shortened by 3 bases and J by 1 base, with 21 bases between the two germline ends. CDR3 nucleotide sequence: TGTGCCAGCAGCTTCTCCGAATGGCATTACGACGGGAACACTGAAGCTTTCTTT. It codes for CASSFSEWHYDGNTEAFF.

The rearrangement links TRBV18 to TRBJ1-1, with 8 bases fitting TRBD1. The CDR3 extends over 13 amino acids. The J segment lost 4 bases and the V segment lost 5 bases, leaving 3 bases of the junction unmatched. Germline-derived CDR1 and CDR2 are KGHSH and LQKENI. CDR3 sequence reads: CASSRQGATEAFF. For the CDR3, the DNA is TGTGCCAGCTCAAGGCAGGGGGCCACTGAAGCTTTCTTT.

The chain couples TRBV21-1 to TRBJ2-6; the DNA was not used to check the table's D call, TRBD1. TRBV21-1 is noted as a pseudogene. The CDR3 has 19 amino acids. The chain's CDR3 is CASRPNGGTGVTGANVLTF. DNA for the CDR3: TGTGCCAGCAGACCCAACGGGGGGACAGGGGTAACTGGGGCCAACGTCCTGACTTTC.

The CDR3 DNA follows: TGTGCCAGCAGACCCCGGGGGGCCTACAATGAGCAGTTCTTC. Its translation is CASRPRGAYNEQFF. V gene TRBV27 combines with J gene TRBJ2-1; TRBD2 aligns across 7 bases. V lost 6 bases and J lost 2; bases outside the gene matches: 4. Per the germline V gene, CDR1 is MNHEY and CDR2 is SMNVEV (reference sequence). The CDR3 is 14 amino acids.

J is TRBJ1-2 and V is TRBV6-5, with D perhaps TRBD1 (5 bases). Trimming took 8 bases from V and 5 from J, leaving 12 bases between them. The germline V gene has CDR1 MNHEY and CDR2 SVGAGI. The CDR3 consists of 12 residues. CDR3 loop: CASAGTTYGYTF. CDR3 DNA sequence: TGTGCCAGCGCCGGGACTACTTATGGCTACACCTTC.

The rearrangement joins TRBV7-3 to TRBJ2-1; possible D gene TRBD2, 5 bases. Germline-derived CDR1 and CDR2 are SGHTA and FQGTGA. Trimming stripped 1 base from V and 4 bases from J, with 8 bases between. This CDR3 comprises 14 residues. The CDR3 spells CASSLIPGYNEQFF. The CDR3 DNA sequence: TGTGCCAGCAGCTTAATCCCGGGGTACAATGAGCAGTTCTTC.

This clone was observed a single time. V is TRBV6-6 and J is TRBJ2-5; D remains unclear. The V end lost 2 bases, the J end lost 7 bases, and 5 bases lay between the germline ends. Per the germline V gene, CDR1 is MNHNY and CDR2 is SVGAGI (reference sequence). This CDR3 is 11 amino acids long. The CDR3 loop reads CASSYSGTQYF. The CDR3 DNA reads TGTGCCAGCAGTTACAGTGGGACCCAGTACTTC.

The CDR3 coding sequence is TGTGCCAGCAGCTTAACGAGCCGCAAAGCTTTCTTT. As protein: CASSLTSRKAFF. The chain employs TRBV4-2 and TRBJ1-1; unclear D gene. Trimming pared 5 bases from V and 9 bases from J, leaving 13 bases between. CDR3 length equals 12 residues. The germline V gene encodes CDR1 LGHNA and CDR2 YNFKEQ.

The chain has TRBV30 and TRBJ2-2, with a tentative D call TRBD2 (7 bases). The V gene lost 4 bases and the J gene lost 5 bases, with 14 bases spanning the gap. This CDR3 region has 14 residues. Germline CDR1 is GTSNPN and CDR2 is SVGIG (reference sequence). CDR3 DNA: TGTGCCTGGAATAGGGGGGGGGCAACCGGGGAGCTGTTTTTT. Translation: CAWNRGGATGELFF.

The chain combines TRBV6-4 with TRBJ2-1; D perhaps matches TRBD1 (6 bases). The ends were cut back, 2 bases at V and 7 bases at J, with 15 bases in the middle. CDR1 is MRHNA, CDR2 SNTAGT, per germline. The CDR3 runs to 15 residues. CDR3 residues: CASSDPARGGNEQFF. CDR3 bases: TGTGCCAGCAGTGACCCGGCCAGGGGTGGGAATGAGCAGTTCTTC.

The J gene is TRBJ1-5, the V gene TRBV5-1; a possible D gene is TRBD1 (5 bases). Trimming took 0 bases from V and 1 from J, leaving 11 bases between them. Germline loops: CDR1 SGHRS, CDR2 YFSETQ. This CDR3 has 16 amino acids. The CDR3 nucleotides read TGCGCCAGCAGCTTGGGTCCAGGGCTAAGCAATCAGCCCCAGCATTTT. Protein product: CASSLGPGLSNQPQHF.

This rearrangement joins TRBV5-4 to TRBJ2-1, with 8 bases aligning to TRBD2. V lost 6 bases, J lost 8 bases, and 7 bases stayed unmatched. This CDR3 has 13 amino acids. The germline gives CDR1 SGHNT, CDR2 YYREEE (reference sequence). The CDR3: CASISAGVDEQFF. The CDR3 coding sequence is TGTGCCAGCATCTCAGCGGGGGTGGATGAGCAGTTCTTC.

The rearrangement uses TRBV9 and TRBJ2-1; TRBD1 matches at 12 bases. This CDR3 comprises 17 residues. Trimming removed 3 bases from V and 9 bases from J; junction bases left unmatched: 13. Germline lookup yields CDR1 SGDLS and CDR2 YYNGEE. CDR3 in DNA: TGTGCCAGCAGCGGCCGGGACAGGGGGCGCGGCATTGGTGAGCAGTTCTTC. This sequence encodes CASSGRDRGRGIGEQFF.

The V gene is TRBV4-1, the J gene TRBJ2-3; 9 positions match TRBD2. Germline CDR1 MGHRA, CDR2 YSYEKL. The CDR3 totals 17 residues. V dropped 1 base and J dropped 2; count of bases not matched to a gene: 7. The CDR3: CASSQGILAGYTDTQYF. The CDR3 DNA is TGCGCCAGCAGCCAAGGAATCCTAGCGGGGTACACAGATACGCAGTATTTT.

This clone was seen more than once but under ten times. The rearrangement joins TRBV28 to TRBJ2-7; TRBD2 agrees at 12 bases. V lost 8 bases and J lost 2; bases outside the gene matches: 7. CDR3 length equals 15 residues. Germline CDR1 MDHEN, CDR2 SYDVKM. The CDR3 protein is CASRRSSGGAYEQYF. CDR3 in DNA: TGTGCCAGCCGAAGGTCTAGCGGGGGGGCCTACGAGCAGTACTTC.

The sample holds a few counts of this clone. This chain joins TRBV7-2 and TRBJ2-4; perhaps D is TRBD1 or TRBD2 (5 bases each). Per germline, CDR1 SGHTA and CDR2 FQGNSA. This CDR3 region has 16 residues. V lost 2 bases and J lost 2, with 13 bases in between. In nucleotides, the CDR3 is TGTGCCAGCAGCTTAAACGGGGCGCAGACCAAAAACATTCAGTACTTC. Encoded protein: CASSLNGAQTKNIQYF. The entire variable domain, with the rest obtained from reference TRBV7-2 and TRBJ2-4, is as follows: GAGVSQSPSNKVTEKGKDVELRCDPISGHTALYWYRQSLGQGLEFLIYFQGNSAPDKSGLPSDRFSAERTGGSVSTLTIQRTQQEDSAVYLCASSLNGAQTKNIQYFGAGTRLSVL.